The 28 T cell receptor beta chains below were found in one sample sequenced in a study of blood T cell repertoires in COVID-19. The repertoire was sequenced with immunoSEQ multiplex PCR; TCRdb's copy has only in-frame clones and lacks some. Of approximately 210,000 clones in the sample, under 90% are singletons; the top ten hold 3% to 4%. The sample comprised PBMCs or T cells enriched from blood (not recorded which). The receptor source for this set is a woman aged 55-69 years who had recovered from COVID-19.

The rearrangement links TRBV7-2 to TRBJ1-3; a weak D match, TRBD1 (5 bases). The CDR3 is 15 amino acids. The V gene lost 1 base and the J gene lost 4 bases, with 11 bases spanning the gap. CDR1 SGHTA and CDR2 FQGNSA come from the germline V gene. The CDR3 reads CASSLGRGSGNTIYF. The CDR3 nucleotides read TGTGCCAGCAGCTTAGGTCGGGGGTCCGGAAACACCATATATTTT.

CDR3 in amino acids: CASSRGSGRTQYF. The CDR3, as DNA: TGTGCCAGCTCCCGGGGTAGCGGGCGTACGCAGTATTTT. The chain links TRBV18 to TRBJ2-3; 7 nucleotides agree with TRBD2. This CDR3 spans 13 amino acids. Germline CDR1 is KGHSH and CDR2 is LQKENI. V lost 6 bases to trimming and J lost 8 bases; unmatched junction nucleotides: 8.

This sequence joins TRBV19 and TRBJ1-2; maybe TRBD1 (6 bases). With 0 bases removed from V and 2 bases from J, the gap between germline ends came to 10 bases. The germline V gene has CDR1 LNHDA and CDR2 SQIVND (reference sequence). CDR3 length equals 15 residues. The CDR3 loop is CASSIDRGQNYGYTF. The CDR3 region has the DNA TGTGCCAGTAGTATAGACAGGGGTCAAAACTATGGCTACACCTTC.

This clone was counted a single time. The CDR3 DNA reads as TGTGCCACCAGCAGAGTCGGGACAGTTAATGAAAAACTGTTTTTT. Protein: CATSRVGTVNEKLFF. The chain combines TRBV15 with TRBJ1-4; TRBD1 aligns across 7 bases. The CDR3 spans 15 residues. V shed 1 base, J shed 4 bases, and the junction held 3 bases outside the gene matches. The germline gives CDR1 LNHNV, CDR2 YYDKDF (reference sequence).

This sequence joins TRBV10-3 and TRBJ2-3; 11 bases line up with TRBD1. The CDR3 has 18 residues. Germline-derived CDR1 and CDR2 are ENHRY and SYGVKD. V gave up 6 bases and J gave up 6 bases; unmatched junction bases: 17. The CDR3 nucleotides are TGTGCCATCAGCGACGGAGGGAGCTCGGGACAGGGGGTCGATACGCAGTATTTT. Translated, it gives CAISDGGSSGQGVDTQYF.

This clone showed up just once. The V call is TRBV12-3 or TRBV12-4, the J call TRBJ2-3, with D uncertain. V lost 7 bases to trimming and J lost 4 bases, with 12 bases between them. The CDR3 runs to 13 residues. As DNA, the CDR3 is TGTGCCAGCACCGCATCGGGTCCAGATACGCAGTATTTT. It yields the protein CASTASGPDTQYF.

The chain carries TRBV12-3 or TRBV12-4 and TRBJ1-6; no clear D. Trimming took off 4 bases at V and 13 bases at J, with 14 bases between the two ends. The length of the CDR3 is 13 residues. CDR3 loop: CASSSIMGAPLHF. CDR3 nucleotides: TGTGCCAGCAGTTCCATTATGGGCGCCCCCCTCCACTTT.

The rearrangement links TRBV6-1 to TRBJ2-1; the match to TRBD1 covers 8 bases. V shed 3 bases and J 5 bases; nucleotides not matched to a gene: 3. Germline-derived CDR1 and CDR2 are MNHNS and SASEGT. The CDR3 extends over 14 amino acids. The CDR3 DNA reads as TGTGCCAGCAGTGAGCAGGGACAGGACAATGAGCAGTTCTTC. It specifies CASSEQGQDNEQFF.

The J gene is TRBJ2-7, the V gene TRBV7-2; D is undetermined. V dropped 5 bases and J dropped 3 bases, with 8 bases sitting between them. Germline V gene data show CDR1 as SGHTA and CDR2 as FQGNSA. CDR3 length: 12 residues. Here the CDR3 reads CASSRRRYEQYF. CDR3 in DNA: TGTGCCAGCAGCCGGCGGCGCTACGAGCAGTACTTC. The variable domain in full, with the rest retrieved from reference TRBV7-2 and TRBJ2-7, is GAGVSQSPSNKVTEKGKDVELRCDPISGHTALYWYRQSLGQGLEFLIYFQGNSAPDKSGLPSDRFSAERTGGSVSTLTIQRTQQEDSAVYLCASSRRRYEQYFGPGTRLTVT.

In this sample, this clone turned up a few times. The rearrangement links TRBV29-1 to TRBJ1-2; a weak D match, TRBD1 (6 bases). The CDR3 totals 13 residues. Between the trimmed V and J ends, which lost 5 bases and 2 bases, there was a span of 12 bases. The germline CDR1 and CDR2 sequences are SQVTM and ANQGSEA. CDR3 DNA sequence: TGCAGCGTTAACCCGCAGGGGAACTATGGCTACACCTTC. It translates to CSVNPQGNYGYTF.

This clone has more than one count but fewer than ten. The rearrangement joins TRBV7-2 to TRBJ1-2; D is perhaps TRBD1 (6 bases). The germline CDR1 and CDR2 sequences are SGHTA and FQGNSA. V was trimmed by 3 bases and J by 8 bases, leaving 22 bases between them. The CDR3 sequence is 16 residues long. CDR3 amino acids: CASSFSPHHRDGGYTF. CDR3 sequence (DNA): TGTGCCAGCAGCTTTAGCCCCCATCACAGGGATGGCGGCTACACCTTC.

This clone was counted once. This chain joins TRBV3-1 (or the pseudogene TRBV3-2) and TRBJ1-3; tentative D call: TRBD1 (6 bases). The CDR3 loop spans 15 amino acids. Germline CDR1 is LGHDT and CDR2 is YNNKEL (reference sequence). V lost 5 bases and J lost 4, with 15 bases in between. CDR3: CASSYGTSNGNTIYF. CDR3 bases: TGTGCCAGCAGCTATGGGACATCGAACGGAAACACCATATATTTT.

The rearrangement links TRBV12-3 or TRBV12-4 to TRBJ1-2; 7 bases map to TRBD1. Trimming removed 5 bases from V and 3 bases from J; junction bases left unmatched: 3. The CDR3 covers 13 residues. The CDR3 bases are TGTGCCAGCAGTACAGACAGGGACTATGGCTACACCTTC. It translates to CASSTDRDYGYTF.

The chain has TRBV6-6 and TRBJ1-1; 7 bases are a match to TRBD1. Germline V lookup: CDR1 MNHNY, CDR2 SVGAGI (reference sequence). Trimming at V came to 5 bases and at J to 2 bases, leaving 5 bases not matched to a gene. The CDR3 totals 14 residues. The CDR3 loop reads CASSTGVFNTEAFF. CDR3 nucleotide sequence: TGTGCCAGCAGTACAGGGGTATTCAACACTGAAGCTTTCTTT.

V gene TRBV12-3 or TRBV12-4 combines with J gene TRBJ2-7; D ambiguous. The CDR3 is made up of 12 amino acids. Trimming cost V 4 bases and J 2 bases, with 6 bases left between them. CDR3 in amino acids: CASSSVTYEQYF. The CDR3 DNA reads as TGTGCCAGCAGTTCGGTGACCTACGAGCAGTACTTC.

The chain employs TRBV5-4 and TRBJ2-1; a weak D match, TRBD2 (6 bases). Per the germline V gene, CDR1 is SGHNT and CDR2 is YYREEE (reference sequence). The CDR3 consists of 16 residues. Trimming shortened V by 2 bases and J by 4 bases, and 16 bases separated the two germline ends. This CDR3 reads CASSLSTGGRYNEQFF. The DNA for the CDR3 is TGTGCCAGCAGCTTAAGTACCGGGGGTAGGTACAATGAGCAGTTCTTC.

V usage is TRBV7-2 and J usage is TRBJ2-3; D remains unclear. V was trimmed by 3 bases and J by 8 bases, leaving 9 bases between them. Germline CDR1 reads SGHTA; CDR2 reads FQGNSA. The CDR3 has 12 residues. The CDR3 here is CASSLEQRTQYF. In DNA, the CDR3 is TGTGCCAGCAGCTTGGAGCAGCGTACGCAGTATTTT.

V usage is TRBV11-2 and J usage is TRBJ1-1, with TRBD1 matching over 12 bases. The V gene end was trimmed by 5 bases and the J gene end by 4 bases; junction bases not matched to a gene: 5. The CDR3 extends over 15 amino acids. Germline lookup yields CDR1 SGHAT and CDR2 FQNNGV. CDR3 amino acids: CASSPGQGASTEAFF. The CDR3 DNA follows: TGTGCCAGCAGCCCGGGACAGGGGGCGAGCACTGAAGCTTTCTTT.

V is TRBV2 and J is TRBJ1-1, with 8 bases lining up with TRBD1. The trim removed 6 bases at V and 3 bases at J, leaving 15 bases unmatched. Germline V lookup: CDR1 SNHLY, CDR2 FYNNEI. This CDR3 is built from 17 residues. In DNA form, the CDR3 reads TGTGCCAGCAGATACGGCAGGGGGCGCCTTTCGGACACTGAAGCTTTCTTT. Its translation: CASRYGRGRLSDTEAFF.

The chain employs TRBV14 and TRBJ1-2, with 8 bases lining up with TRBD1. The CDR3 has 17 residues. The V and J ends lost 0 bases and 7 bases, in that order; junction bases with no gene match: 13. In germline, CDR1 is SGHDN, CDR2 FVKESK. The DNA of the CDR3 is TGTGCCAGCAGCCAAGAACATCGTTTGCAGGGGGCTTCTGGCTACACCTTC. This sequence encodes CASSQEHRLQGASGYTF.

This chain connects TRBV19 to TRBJ2-7, with D possibly matching TRBD2 (6 bases). The CDR3 consists of 14 residues. In germline, CDR1 is LNHDA, CDR2 SQIVND (reference sequence). Trimming left V 5 bases short and J 2 bases short, with 13 bases between. The CDR3 sequence is CASSEGGAAYEQYF. CDR3 nucleotides: TGTGCCAGTAGTGAAGGCGGGGCGGCCTACGAGCAGTACTTC.

The rearrangement joins TRBV6-5 to TRBJ2-1; 7 positions match TRBD2. CDR1 MNHEY and CDR2 SVGAGI come from the germline V gene. The CDR3 totals 15 residues. V lost 7 bases to trimming and J lost 8 bases; unmatched junction nucleotides: 14. CDR3 amino acids: CASNPGGGIWDEQFF. In nucleotides, the CDR3 is TGTGCCAGCAACCCCGGGGGAGGGATCTGGGATGAGCAGTTCTTC.

This clone has a single count. This rearrangement joins TRBV7-2 to TRBJ2-5; possibly TRBD1 for D (6 bases). Between the trimmed V and J ends, which lost 5 bases and 4 bases, there was a span of 14 bases. Germline CDR1 and CDR2: SGHTA and FQGNSA. This CDR3 is built from 14 residues. This CDR3 reads CASSPGRRGETQYF. The CDR3 DNA reads as TGTGCCAGCAGCCCCGGGCGCAGGGGAGAGACCCAGTACTTC.

This clone was seen just once. The rearrangement joins TRBV14 to TRBJ2-2; D is unresolved. The CDR3 has 14 residues. V was clipped by 1 base and J by 3 bases, with 6 bases between them. Germline lookup yields CDR1 SGHDN and CDR2 FVKESK. The CDR3 is CASSQGLDTGELFF. The CDR3, as DNA: TGTGCCAGCAGCCAAGGACTCGACACCGGGGAGCTGTTTTTT.

This clone appeared once. The chain employs TRBV6-5 and TRBJ1-2, with 7 bases fitting TRBD1. CDR1 MNHEY and CDR2 SVGAGI come from the germline V gene. The CDR3 has 13 amino acids. V trimming: 7 bases; J trimming: 7 bases; junction bases outside the gene matches: 9. The CDR3 nucleotides read TGTGCCAGCACCCGCGGGACAGCTACTGGCTACACCTTC. The encoded protein is CASTRGTATGYTF.

The J gene is TRBJ1-1, the V gene TRBV19; 9 nucleotides line up with TRBD1. Germline trimming cut 9 bases from V and 5 bases from J; bases unmatched to any gene: 7. This CDR3 is built from 13 residues. Germline CDR1 reads LNHDA; CDR2 reads SQIVND (reference sequence). CDR3 in amino acids: CASRGQGRTEAFF. As DNA, the CDR3 is TGTGCCAGCAGAGGACAGGGGAGGACTGAAGCTTTCTTT.

V is TRBV28 and J is TRBJ1-5, with D possibly matching TRBD1 (5 bases). V lost 3 bases and J 4 bases, leaving 13 bases between the germline ends. The CDR3 sequence is 15 residues long. Germline V CDR1 and CDR2: MDHEN, SYDVKM. The CDR3 coding sequence is TGTGCCAGCAGTTTCCTCGACAGAAAAAATCAGCCCCAGCATTTT. It translates to CASSFLDRKNQPQHF. The complete variable domain, with remaining parts taken from reference TRBV28 and TRBJ1-5, reads DVKVTQSSRYLVKRTGEKVFLECVQDMDHENMFWYRQDPGLGLRLIYFSYDVKMKEKGDIPEGYSVSREKKERFSLILESASTNQTSMYLCASSFLDRKNQPQHFGDGTRLSIL.

The chain links TRBV18 to TRBJ2-3; no reliable D call. The CDR3 has 13 amino acids. With 3 bases removed from V and 4 bases from J, the gap between germline ends came to 8 bases. Germline CDR1 and CDR2: KGHSH and LQKENI. The CDR3 reads CASSPPRSDTQYF. In DNA form, the CDR3 reads TGTGCCAGCTCACCCCCTAGGTCAGATACGCAGTATTTT.